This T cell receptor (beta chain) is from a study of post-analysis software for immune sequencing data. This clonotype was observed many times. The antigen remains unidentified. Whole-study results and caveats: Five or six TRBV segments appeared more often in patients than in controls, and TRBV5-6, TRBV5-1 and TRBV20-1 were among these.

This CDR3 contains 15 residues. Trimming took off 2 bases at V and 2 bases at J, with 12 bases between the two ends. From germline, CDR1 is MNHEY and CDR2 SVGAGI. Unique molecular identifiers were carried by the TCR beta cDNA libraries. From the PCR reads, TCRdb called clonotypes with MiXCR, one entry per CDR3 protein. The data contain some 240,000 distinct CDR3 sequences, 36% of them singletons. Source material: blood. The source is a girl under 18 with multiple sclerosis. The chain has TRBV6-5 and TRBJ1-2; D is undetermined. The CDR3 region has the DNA TGTGCCAGCAGTTACGATCGCCAAACCAACTATGGCTACACCTTC. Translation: CASSYDRQTNYGYTF.